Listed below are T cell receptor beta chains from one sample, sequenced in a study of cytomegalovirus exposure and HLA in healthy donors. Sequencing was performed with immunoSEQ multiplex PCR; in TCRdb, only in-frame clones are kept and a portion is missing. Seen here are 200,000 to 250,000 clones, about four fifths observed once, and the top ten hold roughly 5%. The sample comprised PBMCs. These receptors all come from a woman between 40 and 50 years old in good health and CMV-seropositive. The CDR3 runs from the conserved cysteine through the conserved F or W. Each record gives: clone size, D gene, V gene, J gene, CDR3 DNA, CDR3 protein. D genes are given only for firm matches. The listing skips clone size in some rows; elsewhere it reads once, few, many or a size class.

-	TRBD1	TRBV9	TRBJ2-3	TGTGCCAGCAGCGAGGACAGGGTGAAGCAGTATTTT	CASSEDRVKQYF
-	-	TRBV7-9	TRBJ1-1	TGTGCCAGCAGCTTAGGAACGAGGAACACTGAAGCTTTCTTT	CASSLGTRNTEAFF
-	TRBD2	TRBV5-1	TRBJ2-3	TGCGCCAGCAGCTCGGGACTAGCGACGGATACGCAGTATTTT	CASSSGLATDTQYF
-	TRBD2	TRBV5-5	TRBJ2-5	TGTGCCAGCAGCTTAAGGGGCGGGGGGCCCTCCCAAGAGACCCAGTACTTC	CASSLRGGGPSQETQYF
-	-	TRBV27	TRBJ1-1	TGTGCCAGCAGTAGGAGAGAGGGAGGGACTGAAGCTTTCTTT	CASSRREGGTEAFF
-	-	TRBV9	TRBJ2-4	TGTGCCAGCAGCGTAGCTGCCGAACTAGCCAAAAACATTCAGTACTTC	CASSVAAELAKNIQYF
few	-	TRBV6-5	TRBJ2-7	TGTGCCAGCAGACTACTACGACAGGGGAGGGACGAGCAGTACTTC	CASRLLRQGRDEQYF
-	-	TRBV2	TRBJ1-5	TGTGCCAGCAGTGCACTCTACCGAGATAGCAATCAGCCCCAGCATTTT	CASSALYRDSNQPQHF
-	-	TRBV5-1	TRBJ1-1	TGCGCCAGCAGCTCCAGGCCGAACACTGAAGCTTTCTTT	CASSSRPNTEAFF
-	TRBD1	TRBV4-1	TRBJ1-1	TGCGCCAGCAGCCCAAACGGACAGGGATTGAACACTGAAGCTTTCTTT	CASSPNGQGLNTEAFF
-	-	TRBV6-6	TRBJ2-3	TGTGCCAGCAGCCCCGGTCAAGGCACAGATACGCAGTATTTT	CASSPGQGTDTQYF
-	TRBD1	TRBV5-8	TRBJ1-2	TGTGCCAGCAGCCCGGACAGGGCCCTCTATGGCTACACCTTC	CASSPDRALYGYTF
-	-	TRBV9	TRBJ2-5	TGTGCCAGCAGCGTAGGAGGTTCGGAGACCCAGTACTTC	CASSVGGSETQYF
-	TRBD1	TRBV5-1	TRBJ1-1	TGCGCCAGCAGCATAAGGACAGGGGCGACGAACACTGAAGCTTTCTTT	CASSIRTGATNTEAFF
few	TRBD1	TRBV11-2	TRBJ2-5	TGTGCCAGCAGCCCACTGGGACAGAGACAAGAGACCCAGTACTTC	CASSPLGQRQETQYF
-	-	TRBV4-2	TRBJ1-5	TGTGCCAGCAGCCGACACAACCAACCGGATCAGCCCCAGCATTTT	CASSRHNQPDQPQHF
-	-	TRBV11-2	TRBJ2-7	TGTGCCAGCAGCTTGGGGGGTGGAACCTACGAGCAGTACTTC	CASSLGGGTYEQYF